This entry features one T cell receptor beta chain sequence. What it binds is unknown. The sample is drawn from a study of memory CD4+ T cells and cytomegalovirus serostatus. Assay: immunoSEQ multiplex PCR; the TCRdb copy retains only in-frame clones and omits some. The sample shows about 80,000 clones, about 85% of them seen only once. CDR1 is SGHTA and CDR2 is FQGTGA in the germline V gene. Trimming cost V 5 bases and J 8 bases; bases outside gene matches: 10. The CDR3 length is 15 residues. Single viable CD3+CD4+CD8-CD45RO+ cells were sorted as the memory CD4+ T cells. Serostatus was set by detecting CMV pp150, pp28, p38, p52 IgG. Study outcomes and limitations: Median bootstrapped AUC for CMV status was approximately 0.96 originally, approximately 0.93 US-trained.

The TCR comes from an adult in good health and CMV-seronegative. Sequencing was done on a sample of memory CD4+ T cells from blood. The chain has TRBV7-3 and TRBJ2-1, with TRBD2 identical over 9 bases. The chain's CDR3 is CASSRGGAMVDEQFF. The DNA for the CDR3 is TGTGCCAGCAGCCGCGGGGGGGCCATGGTCGATGAGCAGTTCTTC.